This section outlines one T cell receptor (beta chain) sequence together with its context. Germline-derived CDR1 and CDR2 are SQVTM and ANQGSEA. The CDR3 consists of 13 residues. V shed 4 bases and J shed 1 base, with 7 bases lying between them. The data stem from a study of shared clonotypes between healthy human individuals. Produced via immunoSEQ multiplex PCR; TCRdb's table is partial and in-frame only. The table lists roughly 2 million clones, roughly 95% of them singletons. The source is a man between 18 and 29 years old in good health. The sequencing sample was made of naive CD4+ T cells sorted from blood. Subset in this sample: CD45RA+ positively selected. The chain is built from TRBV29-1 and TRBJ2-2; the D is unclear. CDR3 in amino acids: CSVGPMNTGELFF. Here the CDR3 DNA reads TGCAGCGTTGGACCCATGAACACCGGGGAGCTGTTTTTT.